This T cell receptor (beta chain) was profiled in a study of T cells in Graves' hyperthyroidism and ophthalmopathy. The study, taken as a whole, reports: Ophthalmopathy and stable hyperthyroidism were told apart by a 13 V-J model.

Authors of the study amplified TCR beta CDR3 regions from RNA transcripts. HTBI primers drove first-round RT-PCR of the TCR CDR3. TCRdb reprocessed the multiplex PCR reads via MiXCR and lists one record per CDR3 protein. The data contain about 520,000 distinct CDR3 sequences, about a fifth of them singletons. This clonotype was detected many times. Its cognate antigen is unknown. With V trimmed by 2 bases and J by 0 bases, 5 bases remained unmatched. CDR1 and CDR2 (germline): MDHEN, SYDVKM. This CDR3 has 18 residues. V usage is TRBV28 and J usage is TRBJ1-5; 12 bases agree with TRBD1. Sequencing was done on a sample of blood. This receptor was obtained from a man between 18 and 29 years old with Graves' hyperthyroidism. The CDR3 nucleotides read TGTGCCAGCAGTTTAGGGACAGGGGGCAATTCTAGCAATCAGCCCCAGCATTTT. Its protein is CASSLGTGGNSSNQPQHF.